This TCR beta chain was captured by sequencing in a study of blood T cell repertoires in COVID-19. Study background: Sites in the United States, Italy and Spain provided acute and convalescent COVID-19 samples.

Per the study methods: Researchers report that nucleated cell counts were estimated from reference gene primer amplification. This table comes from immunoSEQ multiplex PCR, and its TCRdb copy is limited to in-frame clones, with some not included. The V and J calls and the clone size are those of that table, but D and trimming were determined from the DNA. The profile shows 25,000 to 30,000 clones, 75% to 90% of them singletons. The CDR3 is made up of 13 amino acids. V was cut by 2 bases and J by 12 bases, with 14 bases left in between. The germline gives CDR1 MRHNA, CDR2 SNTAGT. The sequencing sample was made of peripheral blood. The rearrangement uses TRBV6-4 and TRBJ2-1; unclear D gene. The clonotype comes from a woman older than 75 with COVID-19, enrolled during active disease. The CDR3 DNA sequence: TGTGCCAGCAGTGACCGCTTCGGTCAGGCGCAGTTCTTC. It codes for CASSDRFGQAQFF.